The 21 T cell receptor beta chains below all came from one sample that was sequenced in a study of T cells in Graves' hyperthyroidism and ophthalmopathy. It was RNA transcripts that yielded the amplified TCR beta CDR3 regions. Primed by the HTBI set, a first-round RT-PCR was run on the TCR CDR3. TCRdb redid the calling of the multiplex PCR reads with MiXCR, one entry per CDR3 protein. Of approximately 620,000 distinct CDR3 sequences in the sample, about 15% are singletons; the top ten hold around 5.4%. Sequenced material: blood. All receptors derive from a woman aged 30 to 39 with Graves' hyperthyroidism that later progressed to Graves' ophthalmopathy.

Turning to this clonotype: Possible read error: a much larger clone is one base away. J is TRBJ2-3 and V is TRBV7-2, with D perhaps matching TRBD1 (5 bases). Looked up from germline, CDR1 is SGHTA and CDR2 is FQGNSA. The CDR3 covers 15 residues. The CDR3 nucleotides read TGTGCCAGCAGCTTAGCGCACTCACCCACAGGTACGCAGTATTTT. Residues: CASSLAHSPTGTQYF.

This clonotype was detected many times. In DNA form, the CDR3 reads TGTGCCAGCGGGGCAGCCTACTCTGGAAACACCATATATTTT. Protein sequence: CASGAAYSGNTIYF. The chain has TRBV4-2 and TRBJ1-3; a weak D match, TRBD1 (5 bases). Germline V gene data show CDR1 as LGHNA and CDR2 as YNFKEQ. V was cut by 8 bases and J by 0 bases, with 11 bases left in between. The CDR3 is made up of 14 amino acids.

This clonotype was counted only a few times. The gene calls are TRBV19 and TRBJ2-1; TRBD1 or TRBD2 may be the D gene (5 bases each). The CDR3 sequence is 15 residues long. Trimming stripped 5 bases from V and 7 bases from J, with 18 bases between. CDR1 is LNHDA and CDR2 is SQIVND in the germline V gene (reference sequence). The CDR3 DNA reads TGTGCCAGTAGTCCAAGGGACCTTCCCTTGAATGAGCAGTTCTTC. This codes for CASSPRDLPLNEQFF.

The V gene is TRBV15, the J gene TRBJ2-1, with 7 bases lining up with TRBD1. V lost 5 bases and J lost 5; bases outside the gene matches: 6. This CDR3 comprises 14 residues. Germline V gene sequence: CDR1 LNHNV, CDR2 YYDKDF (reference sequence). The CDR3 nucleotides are TGTGCCACCAGCGAACAGGGGCCCCACAATGAGCAGTTCTTC. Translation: CATSEQGPHNEQFF.

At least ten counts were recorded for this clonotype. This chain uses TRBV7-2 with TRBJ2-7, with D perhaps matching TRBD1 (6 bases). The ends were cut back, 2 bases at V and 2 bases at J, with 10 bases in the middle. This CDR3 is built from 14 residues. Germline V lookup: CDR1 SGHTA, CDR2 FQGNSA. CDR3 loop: CASSLIDRTYEQYF. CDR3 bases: TGTGCCAGCAGCTTAATTGACAGGACCTACGAGCAGTACTTC.

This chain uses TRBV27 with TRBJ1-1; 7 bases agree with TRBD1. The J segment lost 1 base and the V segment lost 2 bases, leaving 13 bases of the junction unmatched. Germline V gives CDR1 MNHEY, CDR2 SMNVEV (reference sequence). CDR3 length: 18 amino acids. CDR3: CASSLGWDSSLSNTEAFF. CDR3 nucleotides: TGTGCCAGCAGTTTAGGGTGGGACAGTTCTCTATCGAACACTGAAGCTTTCTTT.

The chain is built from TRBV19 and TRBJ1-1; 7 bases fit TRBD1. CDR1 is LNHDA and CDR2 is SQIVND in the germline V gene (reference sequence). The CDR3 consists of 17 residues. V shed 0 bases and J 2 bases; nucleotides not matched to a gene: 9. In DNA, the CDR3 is TGTGCCAGTAGTATAGATCTTCTGAGGGGGCCAAACACTGAAGCTTTCTTT. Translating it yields CASSIDLLRGPNTEAFF.

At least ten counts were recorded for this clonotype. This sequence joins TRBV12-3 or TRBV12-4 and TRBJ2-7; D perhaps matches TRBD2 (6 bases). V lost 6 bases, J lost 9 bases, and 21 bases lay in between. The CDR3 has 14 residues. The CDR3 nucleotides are TGTGCCAGCAGCCCTGGACGCTCGAGGGGAGGGCAGTACTTC. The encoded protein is CASSPGRSRGGQYF.

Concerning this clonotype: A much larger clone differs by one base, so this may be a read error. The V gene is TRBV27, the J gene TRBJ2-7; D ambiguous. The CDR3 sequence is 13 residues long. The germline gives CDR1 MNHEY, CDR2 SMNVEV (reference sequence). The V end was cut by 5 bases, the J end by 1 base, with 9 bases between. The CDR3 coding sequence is TGTGCCAGCAGTATAAGCATTTCCTACGAGCAGTACTTC. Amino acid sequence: CASSISISYEQYF.

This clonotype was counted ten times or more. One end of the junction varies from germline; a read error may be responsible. CDR3 nucleotide sequence: TGTGCCATCAGTGAGTCCTCCGAGCAGTACTTC. This translates into CAISESSEQYF. The rearrangement joins TRBV10-3 to TRBJ2-7; D not certain. The CDR3 totals 11 residues. Looked up from germline, CDR1 is ENHRY and CDR2 is SYGVKD.

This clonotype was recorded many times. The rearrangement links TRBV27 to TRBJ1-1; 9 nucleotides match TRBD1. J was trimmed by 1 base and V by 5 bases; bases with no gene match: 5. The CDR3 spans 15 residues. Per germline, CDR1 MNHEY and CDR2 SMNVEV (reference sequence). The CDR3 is CASSPGTGTNTEAFF. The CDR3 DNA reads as TGTGCCAGCAGTCCCGGGACAGGGACGAACACTGAAGCTTTCTTT.

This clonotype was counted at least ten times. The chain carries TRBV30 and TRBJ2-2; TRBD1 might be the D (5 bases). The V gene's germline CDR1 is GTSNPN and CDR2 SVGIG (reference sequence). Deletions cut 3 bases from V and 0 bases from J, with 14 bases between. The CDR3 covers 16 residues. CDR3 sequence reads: CAWRLGLPANTGELFF. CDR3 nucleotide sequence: TGTGCCTGGAGATTGGGGCTCCCGGCGAACACCGGGGAGCTGTTTTTT.

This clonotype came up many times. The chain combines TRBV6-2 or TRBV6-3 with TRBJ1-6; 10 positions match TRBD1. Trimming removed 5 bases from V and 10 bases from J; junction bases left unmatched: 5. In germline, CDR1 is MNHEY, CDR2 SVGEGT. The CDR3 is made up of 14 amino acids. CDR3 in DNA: TGTGCCAGCAGTCCGACAGGGGGCGAATCACCCCTCCACTTT. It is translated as CASSPTGGESPLHF.

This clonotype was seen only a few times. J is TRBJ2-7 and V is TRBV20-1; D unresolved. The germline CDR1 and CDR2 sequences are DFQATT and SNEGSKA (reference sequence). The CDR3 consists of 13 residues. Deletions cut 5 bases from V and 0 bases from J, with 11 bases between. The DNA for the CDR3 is TGCAGTGCTTACGGGTTGGGCTCCTACGAGCAGTACTTC. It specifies CSAYGLGSYEQYF.

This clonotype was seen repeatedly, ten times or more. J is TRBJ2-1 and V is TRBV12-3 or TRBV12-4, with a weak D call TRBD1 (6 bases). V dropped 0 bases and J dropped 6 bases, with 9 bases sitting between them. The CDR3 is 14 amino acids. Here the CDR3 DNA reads TGTGCCAGCAGTTTAGCGGGGGCCAGCAATGAGCAGTTCTTC. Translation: CASSLAGASNEQFF.

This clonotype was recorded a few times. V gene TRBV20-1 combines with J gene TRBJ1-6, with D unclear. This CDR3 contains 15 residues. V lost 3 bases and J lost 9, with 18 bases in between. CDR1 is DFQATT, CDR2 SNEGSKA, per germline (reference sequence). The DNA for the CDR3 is TGCAGTGCTAGGCCCGCCGAAACTCGATCTTCACCCCTCCACTTT. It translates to CSARPAETRSSPLHF.

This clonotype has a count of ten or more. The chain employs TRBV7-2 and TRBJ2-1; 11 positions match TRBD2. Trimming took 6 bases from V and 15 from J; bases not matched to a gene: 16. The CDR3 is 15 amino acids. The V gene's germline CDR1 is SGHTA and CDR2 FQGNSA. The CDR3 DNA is TGTGCCAGCAGGTCCGGGACTAGCGGACCCGGGGTTCCGTTCTTC. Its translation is CASRSGTSGPGVPFF.

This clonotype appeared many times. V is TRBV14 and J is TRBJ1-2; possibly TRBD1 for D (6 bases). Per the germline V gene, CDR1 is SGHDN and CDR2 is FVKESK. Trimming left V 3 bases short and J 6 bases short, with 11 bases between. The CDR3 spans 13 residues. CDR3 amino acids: CASSQGRGDGYTF. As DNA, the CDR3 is TGTGCCAGCAGCCAGGGCAGGGGAGATGGCTACACCTTC. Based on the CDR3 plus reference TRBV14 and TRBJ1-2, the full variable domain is EAGVTQFPSHSVIEKGQTVTLRCDPISGHDNLYWYRRVMGKEIKFLLHFVKESKQDESGMPNNRFLAERTGGTYSTLKVQPAELEDSGVYFCASSQGRGDGYTFGSGTRLTVV.

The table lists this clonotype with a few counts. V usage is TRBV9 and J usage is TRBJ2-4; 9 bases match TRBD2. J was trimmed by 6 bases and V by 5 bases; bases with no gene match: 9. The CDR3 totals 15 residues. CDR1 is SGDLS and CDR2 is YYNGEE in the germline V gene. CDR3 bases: TGTGCCAGCAGTGAGGCGGGAGGGCCGGGAAACATTCAGTACTTC. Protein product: CASSEAGGPGNIQYF.

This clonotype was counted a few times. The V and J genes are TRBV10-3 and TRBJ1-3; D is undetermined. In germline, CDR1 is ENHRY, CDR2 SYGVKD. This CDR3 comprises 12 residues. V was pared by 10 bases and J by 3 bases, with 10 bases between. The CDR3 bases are TGTGCCACCTACGCTCTTGGAAACACCATATATTTT. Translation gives CATYALGNTIYF.

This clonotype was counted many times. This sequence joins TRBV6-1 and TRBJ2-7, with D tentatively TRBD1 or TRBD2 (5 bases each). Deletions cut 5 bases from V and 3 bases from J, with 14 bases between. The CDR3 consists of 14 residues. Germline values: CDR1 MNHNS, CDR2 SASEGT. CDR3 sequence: CASSLRDHNYEQYF. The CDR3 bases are TGTGCCAGCAGTCTCCGGGACCATAACTACGAGCAGTACTTC.